This note documents a single T cell receptor (beta chain) sequence. Which antigen it targets is not known. No base qualities exist here, and no much larger clone lies one base off it. The CDR3 regions of human TCRbeta chains were analyzed by immunosequencing. As for the authors' bioinformatics: Repertoire TCRs were matched against a reference library of SARS-CoV-2-specific TCRs generated with the MIRA antigen-specificity platform. Breadth meant the fraction of unique TCRs that were SARS-CoV-2-associated, whereas depth meant the fraction of total T cells that were SARS-CoV-2-associated. Using the MIRA data, every spike-specific TCR was mapped to the spike region that the TCR reacted to and assigned to either a CD4 or a CD8 class. Log10-transformed breadth and depth values were compared by one-way ANOVA with Sidak's multiple comparisons tests. The table comes from immuneACCESS by way of TCRdb, which keeps in-frame sequences with V and J called. Part of the clones is missing from these tables; in studies checked, under half for an unresolved V gene and the rest for unknown reasons. That table gives V, J and clone size, and the DNA gave D and trimming. This sample lists roughly 110,000 clones; roughly 90% were detected once. Of the sample, around 5% falls within the top ten clones.

This specimen comes from a study of T cell responses to AZD1222 COVID-19 vaccine (dated by TCRdb to the early 2020s). General notes on the study: AZD1222 recipients whose second dose came at about 4 weeks and those whose second dose came at about 12 weeks were combined into one group, since spike-specific TCR depth and breadth did not differ between the two schedules. Trial participants were enrolled by age into subgroups of 18-55, 56-69 and 70-plus years, and about 150, 27 and 61 TCR-sequenced participants, respectively, were included in these subgroups. TCR sequencing was performed for about 250 trial participants, of whom some 200 were given two doses of AZD1222 and some 26 were given two doses of MenACWY control vaccine.

The sample's time point, from its label and the paper: baseline before first vaccination. Vaccinee samples were obtained from the UK trials COV001 and COV002, which included a single-blind randomized controlled phase 2/3 trial of AZD1222 (ChAdOx1 nCoV-19) in healthy adults. Trial participant PBMC samples were collected at day 0 and day 28 after the second dose for TCRbeta chain sequencing. Study-wide findings and limitations: Because no samples from the day 14 peak response were available, repertoires could be characterized only after the peak T cell response. Only five or six AZD1222 recipients were SARS-CoV-2 seropositive at baseline, limiting conclusions about previously exposed vaccinees. Most participants were white British and females outnumbered males, and the authors suggested that clonal diversity may have been underestimated. Epitopes outside the regions mutated in the B.1.351 and B.1.1.7 variants were reportedly recognized by nearly half of the unique spike-specific TCRs. The vaccine-associated CD4 TCRs covered the entire spike protein, and the dominant responses fell in regions 160-218 and 743-854. In the small 56-69-year group, the increase in depth fell short of significance, most likely because of low power. Spike-specific TCR breadth and depth rose significantly after two AZD1222 doses compared with day 0 and with MenACWY recipients.

Unmatched junction bases come to 6, with V trimmed by 4 bases and J by 5 bases. CDR3 length: 14 amino acids, cysteine to phenylalanine. The entry retains the CDR3 DNA only, 42 bases that are in frame from base 1. The germline V gene gives CDR1 as SGDLS and CDR2 as YYNGEE. This TCR came from an adult in good health. Sequenced material: peripheral blood, taken on day 0 of AZD1222 vaccination. In this chain, TRBV9 is recombined with TRBJ1-5; the central 7 bases match TRBD1. CDR3 reads: CASSPGTADQPQHF. The bases read TGTGCCAGCAGCCCGGGGACAGCCGATCAGCCCCAGCATTTT.